Each of the 25 T cell receptor beta chains below was sequenced from the same sample in a study of T-cell memory formation after mild COVID-19. TCRdb re-called the 5' RACE reads with MiXCR, one entry per CDR3 protein. Here the sample spans 100,000 to 130,000 distinct CDR3 sequences, about a sixth being singletons. The specimen sequenced was PBMCs or a T cell subset sorted from them (not recorded which). These receptors were obtained from a man between 18 and 35 years old who had mild COVID-19 (a few samples of this study predate the infection). Cell type and time point are not known.

This clonotype was counted a few times. V usage is TRBV28 and J usage is TRBJ2-2; 8 nucleotides match TRBD1. Trimming cost V 8 bases and J 3 bases; bases outside gene matches: 2. Germline CDR1 MDHEN, CDR2 SYDVKM. The CDR3 covers 13 residues. CDR3 bases: TGTGCCAGCGAGGGACAGGACACCGGGGAGCTGTTTTTT. Its translation is CASEGQDTGELFF.

This chain joins TRBV5-1 and TRBJ2-5; D could derive from TRBD1 or TRBD2 (6 bases each). CDR3 size: 14 residues. The V end was cut by 4 bases, the J end by 3 bases, with 13 bases between. Germline assignment: CDR1 SGHRS and CDR2 YFSETQ. The CDR3 reads CASSRGAGKETQYF. Written as DNA, the CDR3 is TGCGCCAGCAGCAGGGGGGCCGGAAAAGAGACCCAGTACTTC.

The rearrangement uses TRBV7-9 and TRBJ1-1; D not certain. Trimming stripped 5 bases from V and 1 base from J, with 14 bases between. Per the germline V gene, CDR1 is SEHNR and CDR2 is FQNEAQ (reference sequence). This CDR3 is built from 15 residues. The CDR3 nucleotides read TGTGCCAGCAGCCGACGGGCTACTGGGAACACTGAAGCTTTCTTT. Protein sequence: CASSRRATGNTEAFF.

This clonotype was observed a handful of times. This chain joins TRBV5-1 and TRBJ2-5; a possible D gene is TRBD2 (6 bases). Per germline, CDR1 SGHRS and CDR2 YFSETQ. V lost 6 bases and J lost 5, with 20 bases in between. CDR3 length: 15 amino acids. This CDR3 is CASTTPGAAGETQYF. CDR3 nucleotide sequence: TGCGCCAGCACAACGCCCGGGGCGGCGGGGGAGACCCAGTACTTC.

J is TRBJ2-6 and V is TRBV5-1, with D possibly TRBD2 on 5 matching bases. CDR3 length: 15 amino acids. V was shortened by 4 bases and J by 2 bases, with 10 bases between the two germline ends. Germline V gives CDR1 SGHRS, CDR2 YFSETQ. The CDR3 DNA sequence: TGCGCCAGCAGCCCGGCCGGGGCTGGGGCCAACGTCCTGACTTTC. Translated, it gives CASSPAGAGANVLTF.

This chain links TRBV4-1 with TRBJ1-4; D possibly corresponds to TRBD1 (5 bases). Germline loops: CDR1 MGHRA, CDR2 YSYEKL. This CDR3 has 18 amino acids. Trimming removed 1 base at V and 7 bases at J, with 22 bases between. CDR3 loop: CASSQVRDAGGHVEKLFF. CDR3 in DNA: TGCGCCAGCAGCCAAGTCAGGGACGCGGGGGGTCACGTTGAAAAACTGTTTTTT.

The CDR3: CASSQEPSGDNEQFF. The CDR3 DNA is TGTGCCAGCAGCCAAGAGCCTAGCGGGGACAATGAGCAGTTCTTC. V usage is TRBV4-2 and J usage is TRBJ2-1, with 9 bases matching TRBD2. Germline V gene sequence: CDR1 LGHNA, CDR2 YNFKEQ. The trim removed 0 bases at V and 5 bases at J, leaving 2 bases unmatched. This CDR3 has 15 amino acids.

The chain is built from TRBV10-1 and TRBJ2-5; D call uncertain. The CDR3 extends over 17 amino acids. Germline-derived CDR1 and CDR2 are WNHNN and SYGVQD (reference sequence). V lost 0 bases, J lost 0 bases, and 14 bases lay in between. The CDR3 region has the DNA TGCGCCAGCAGTGAGTCGACTCCGGCCAGCTACCAAGAGACCCAGTACTTC. It translates to CASSESTPASYQETQYF.

Comments on this clonotype: This may be a read error: a much more frequent sequence differs by one nucleotide. The chain has TRBV11-2 and TRBJ2-3, with D perhaps TRBD1 or TRBD2 (5 bases each). The CDR3 is 14 residues long. The germline gives CDR1 SGHAT, CDR2 FQNNGV. Trimming removed 1 base from V and 2 bases from J, with 7 bases in between. The CDR3 region has the DNA TGTGCCAGCAGCTTAGGGGACCACACAGATACGCAGTATTTT. Amino acid sequence: CASSLGDHTDTQYF.

This clonotype was seen a few times. V is TRBV18 and J is TRBJ1-6, with D perhaps TRBD1 (5 bases). Germline values: CDR1 KGHSH, CDR2 LQKENI. The CDR3 is 15 residues long. Trimming pared 0 bases from V and 14 bases from J, leaving 17 bases between. The CDR3 spells CASSPPPVGGMALHF. Here the CDR3 DNA reads TGTGCCAGCTCACCACCGCCGGTCGGGGGTATGGCCCTCCACTTT.

In its sample, this clonotype was seen a few times. V is TRBV7-6 and J is TRBJ1-1; 11 bases agree with TRBD1. Germline CDR1 is SGHVS and CDR2 is FNYEAQ. This CDR3 comprises 17 residues. Trimming removed 6 bases from V and 3 bases from J; junction bases left unmatched: 12. The CDR3 region has the DNA TGTGCCAGCAGGGGGACAGGGGGTTTTCGAGGGGACACTGAAGCTTTCTTT. It specifies CASRGTGGFRGDTEAFF.

This chain joins TRBV7-9 and TRBJ2-1; D ambiguous. The V end was cut by 5 bases, the J end by 9 bases, with 17 bases between. The germline V gene encodes CDR1 SEHNR and CDR2 FQNEAQ (reference sequence). The CDR3 spans 14 residues. The CDR3 here is CASSPLVAVGEQFF. The CDR3 coding sequence is TGTGCCAGCAGCCCCCTGGTCGCGGTTGGTGAGCAGTTCTTC.

This chain links TRBV7-2 with TRBJ2-5, with D unresolved. In germline, CDR1 is SGHTA, CDR2 FQGNSA. The CDR3 length is 12 residues. V gave up 2 bases and J gave up 5 bases, with 6 bases separating them. The CDR3 spells CASSLHGETQYF. For the CDR3, the DNA is TGTGCCAGCAGCTTACACGGGGAGACCCAGTACTTC.

V usage is TRBV7-8 and J usage is TRBJ1-2; no clear D. Germline lookup yields CDR1 SGHVS and CDR2 FQNEAQ. This CDR3 is 12 amino acids long. Trimming pared 5 bases from V and 6 bases from J, leaving 10 bases between. CDR3 amino acids: CASSGPENGYTF. CDR3 bases: TGTGCCAGCAGCGGACCAGAGAATGGCTACACCTTC.

The V call is TRBV24-1, the J call TRBJ2-3; D might be TRBD1 (5 bases). Germline CDR1 KGHDR, CDR2 SFDVKD. This CDR3 region has 13 residues. V lost 9 bases and J lost 3, with 12 bases in between. CDR3 DNA: TGTGCCACCGAAGGGGTTTCGACAGATACGCAGTATTTT. It specifies CATEGVSTDTQYF.

This clonotype was seen a handful of times. This chain uses TRBV9 with TRBJ2-6; D perhaps matches TRBD1 (5 bases). This CDR3 comprises 15 residues. Looked up from germline, CDR1 is SGDLS and CDR2 is YYNGEE. V was clipped by 3 bases and J by 4 bases, with 11 bases between them. The CDR3 DNA is TGTGCCAGCAGCGCCAGGGAAACCGGGGCCAACGTCCTGACTTTC. Translated: CASSARETGANVLTF.

This clonotype was seen a few times. The chain recombines TRBV2 with TRBJ1-2, with 7 bases lining up with TRBD1. Looked up from germline, CDR1 is SNHLY and CDR2 is FYNNEI. This CDR3 spans 15 amino acids. V was pared by 6 bases and J by 0 bases, with 7 bases of the junction left unmatched. The CDR3: CASRKQGDANYGYTF. Here the CDR3 DNA reads TGTGCCAGCAGGAAGCAGGGGGATGCTAACTATGGCTACACCTTC.

The V and J genes are TRBV27 and TRBJ2-7; perhaps TRBD2 as D (5 bases). This CDR3 is 14 amino acids long. Germline V gene sequence: CDR1 MNHEY, CDR2 SMNVEV (reference sequence). The V end was cut by 6 bases, the J end by 2 bases, with 14 bases between. CDR3 nucleotide sequence: TGTGCCAGCAGCCAGAGCACGGGAACCTACGAGCAGTACGTC. Protein: CASSQSTGTYEQYV.

This clonotype appeared many times. The chain combines TRBV12-3 or TRBV12-4 with TRBJ1-2; D gene unclear. The CDR3 sequence is 12 residues long. V lost 1 base to trimming and J lost 5 bases, with 5 bases between them. CDR3 bases: TGTGCCAGCAGTTTAGAAGGGTATGGCTACACCTTC. This codes for CASSLEGYGYTF.

This clonotype has a handful of counts. This rearrangement joins TRBV4-1 to TRBJ1-1; D perhaps matches TRBD1 (5 bases). Germline assignment: CDR1 MGHRA and CDR2 YSYEKL. The V gene lost 1 base and the J gene lost 12 bases, with 12 bases spanning the gap. The CDR3 loop spans 12 amino acids. In DNA, the CDR3 is TGCGCCAGCAGCCAAGGGGGGGTAAAGCCTTTCTTT. Translating it yields CASSQGGVKPFF.

This clonotype has ten or more counts. The J gene is TRBJ2-1, the V gene TRBV12-3 or TRBV12-4; 8 nucleotides match TRBD2. With V trimmed by 9 bases and J by 7 bases, 11 bases remained unmatched. The CDR3 loop spans 14 amino acids. CDR3: CASRPPGGRNEQFF. The CDR3, as DNA: TGTGCCAGTAGACCCCCCGGCGGGAGGAATGAGCAGTTCTTC.

This chain joins TRBV11-2 and TRBJ2-1; D remains unclear. Germline V CDR1 and CDR2: SGHAT, FQNNGV. Between the trimmed V and J ends, which lost 5 bases and 9 bases, there was a span of 20 bases. The CDR3 is 15 residues long. The CDR3 DNA is TGTGCCAGCAGCCAGGTCATTTACCAGGAAAGTGAGCAGTTCTTC. Residues: CASSQVIYQESEQFF. Full variable domain (missing parts from reference TRBV11-2 and TRBJ2-1): EAGVAQSPRYKIIEKRQSVAFWCNPISGHATLYWYQQILGQGPKLLIQFQNNGVVDDSQLPKDRFSAERLKGVDSTLKIQPAKLEDSAVYLCASSQVIYQESEQFFGPGTRLTVL.

This sequence joins TRBV9 and TRBJ2-3; D not certain. The CDR3 spans 14 residues. Per germline, CDR1 SGDLS and CDR2 YYNGEE. V lost 5 bases and J 2 bases, leaving 12 bases between the germline ends. The CDR3 sequence is CASRGRTNTDTQYF. In DNA form, the CDR3 reads TGTGCCAGCAGGGGCCGGACCAACACAGATACGCAGTATTTT.

This clonotype was observed a few times. The genes are TRBV24-1 and TRBJ2-6, with unresolved D. This CDR3 contains 19 residues. Germline assignment: CDR1 KGHDR and CDR2 SFDVKD. V lost 4 bases and J lost 0, with 18 bases in between. The DNA for the CDR3 is TGTGCCACCAGTGACCCCCCAGATGGTGTAAGCTCTGGGGCCAACGTCCTGACTTTC. Translation gives CATSDPPDGVSSGANVLTF.

The V and J genes are TRBV3-1 and TRBJ2-3; TRBD2 aligns across 7 bases. Trimming cost V 6 bases and J 2 bases; bases outside gene matches: 5. In germline, CDR1 is LGHDT, CDR2 YNNKEL (reference sequence). The CDR3 loop spans 14 amino acids. This CDR3 reads CASRKAGPTDTQYF. In DNA, the CDR3 is TGTGCCAGCAGGAAAGCGGGACCCACAGATACGCAGTATTTT.